Presented here are 3 T cell receptor beta chains from one specimen sequenced in a study of CD8 T cells in ankylosing spondylitis. Using its own MiXCR run on the 5' RACE reads, TCRdb lists one record per CDR3 protein. This sample has some 200,000 distinct CDR3 sequences, with 25% to 30% found just once. The sample comprised blood, either unsorted or a sorted T cell fraction (not recorded which). These receptors all stem from a male donor with ankylosing spondylitis or in good health (not recorded which).

At least ten counts were recorded for this clonotype. V usage is TRBV20-1 and J usage is TRBJ2-3; a possible D gene is TRBD2 (5 bases). The length of the CDR3 is 15 residues. Trimming took off 3 bases at V and 3 bases at J, with 16 bases between the two ends. Germline assignment: CDR1 DFQATT and CDR2 SNEGSKA (reference sequence). CDR3 region: CSARAWRAQTDTQYF. The CDR3, as DNA: TGCAGTGCTAGGGCCTGGCGGGCCCAAACAGATACGCAGTATTTT.

CDR3 residues: CSARDEETQYF. CDR3 coding DNA: TGCAGTGCTAGAGATGAAGAGACCCAGTACTTC. The rearrangement joins TRBV20-1 to TRBJ2-5, with D unresolved. V dropped 0 bases and J dropped 3 bases, with 2 bases sitting between them. Germline V CDR1 and CDR2: DFQATT, SNEGSKA (reference sequence). This CDR3 is 11 amino acids long.

This clonotype has more than one count but fewer than ten. The rearrangement links TRBV11-1 to TRBJ2-2, with 8 bases that match TRBD1. CDR3 length: 19 amino acids. CDR1 is SGHAT and CDR2 is FQDESV in the germline V gene (reference sequence). The V and J ends lost 2 bases and 4 bases, in that order; junction bases with no gene match: 15. For the CDR3, the DNA is TGTGCCAGCAGCTTATCATCCAAACAAACAGGGGGAAGCACCGGGGAGCTGTTTTTT. Its protein is CASSLSSKQTGGSTGELFF.